The rows below give T cell receptor beta chains drawn from one sample of a study of blood T cells in healthy people across ages. TCRdb redid the calling of the 5' RACE reads with MiXCR, one entry per CDR3 protein. The sample lists some 760,000 distinct CDR3 sequences; around a quarter were seen once. In addition, the sample was reused for a study of T cells of mothers and their children.

The sample comprised blood. The receptors here all came from a boy between 5 and 17 years old in good health. Each CDR3 is given with its conserved first and last residue. Each record gives: J gene, clone size, V gene, D gene, CDR3 DNA, CDR3 protein. A D gene is named only where the DNA matches it firmly. The size of a clone is reported for some rows only, either as once, few or many, or as a class for expanded clones.

TRBJ2-5 | few | TRBV7-2 | TRBD2 | TGTGCCAGCAGCTTAGGGGCGGGAGGGCCCTCAGGGACCCAGTACTTC | CASSLGAGGPSGTQYF
TRBJ2-1 | NA | TRBV7-3 | TRBD2 | TGTGCCAGCAGCTTAGGACTAGCGGGAGTCGGTTACAATGAGCAGTTCTTC | CASSLGLAGVGYNEQFF
TRBJ2-1 | NA | TRBV5-1 | NA | TGCGCCAGCAGCTTGGCCAAGTACAATGAGCAGTTCTTC | CASSLAKYNEQFF
TRBJ2-5 | few | TRBV7-6 | NA | TGTGCCAGCAGCCTCCTTTTCCTAACGGACATCGGTCAAGAGACCCAGTACTTC | CASSLLFLTDIGQETQYF
TRBJ2-2 | few | TRBV2 | TRBD1 | TGTGCCAGCAGCCCAGGGACAGGGAGTGTTGGTAACGGGGAGCTGTTTTTT | CASSPGTGSVGNGELFF
TRBJ2-5 | NA | TRBV9 | NA | TGTGCCAGCAGCGTAACAGGGTTATCAGAGACCCAGTACTTC | CASSVTGLSETQYF
TRBJ2-1 | NA | TRBV24-1 | NA | TGTGCCACCAGTGATTCCGGGACCGATGAGCAGTTCTTC | CATSDSGTDEQFF
TRBJ1-6 | few | TRBV20-1 | NA | TGCAGTGCTAGGGACAGCTCCTATAATTCACCCCTCCACTTT | CSARDSSYNSPLHF
TRBJ1-4 | NA | TRBV6-1 | NA | TGTGCCAGCCTTATCCGCGGGACCTCGGGGGAAAAACTGTTTTTT | CASLIRGTSGEKLFF
TRBJ2-7 | few | TRBV28 | NA | TGTGCCAGCAGTTTATTACGACCGTACCCAGGCTACGAGCAGTACTTC | CASSLLRPYPGYEQYF
TRBJ1-5 | NA | TRBV7-9 | NA | TGTGCCAGCAGCCGACGGAGTACTAGCACAGATACGCAGCATTTT | CASSRRSTSTDTQHF
TRBJ2-2 | NA | TRBV7-2 | TRBD2 | TGTGCCAGCAGCTCGAGGACTAGCGGGGGAATTACCGGGGAGCTGTTTTTT | CASSSRTSGGITGELFF
TRBJ2-3 | NA | TRBV20-1 | NA | TGCAGTGCTAGAGATCTAGGCCAGAAGGATACGCAGTATTTT | CSARDLGQKDTQYF
TRBJ2-7 | NA | TRBV5-6 | NA | TGTGCCAGCAGCGATACAGGGACCTCCTACGAGCAGTACTTC | CASSDTGTSYEQYF
TRBJ2-7 | NA | TRBV4-2 | TRBD1 | TGTGCCAGCAGCCAACTGCTGGGACAGGGGTACGAGCAGTACTTC | CASSQLLGQGYEQYF
TRBJ2-7 | many | TRBV2 | NA | TGTGCCAGCAGTGAGGGGTACGAGCAGTACTTC | CASSEGYEQYF
TRBJ2-4 | NA | TRBV12-3/TRBV12-4 | TRBD1 | TGTGCCAGCAGTTCGGGGACAGGGGGTCTAGCCAAAAACATTCAGTACTTC | CASSSGTGGLAKNIQYF
TRBJ2-1 | few | TRBV20-1 | TRBD2 | TGCAGTGCTCGACCAGCGGGAGGTACAAATGAGCAGTTCTTC | CSARPAGGTNEQFF
TRBJ2-7 | NA | TRBV4-2 | TRBD2 | TGTGCCAGCAGCCAAGTTAGCGGGACCTCCTACGAGCAGTACTTC | CASSQVSGTSYEQYF
TRBJ1-2 | many | TRBV7-3 | TRBD1 | TGTGCCAGCAGCTTAAAGCAGGGGGTCAGCTACACCTTC | CASSLKQGVSYTF
TRBJ2-7 | few | TRBV6-5 | TRBD1 | TGTGCCAGCAGTTACGGGACAGGGGGCCCCTACGAGCAGTACTTC | CASSYGTGGPYEQYF
TRBJ2-7 | NA | TRBV15 | NA | TGTGCCACCAGCATAGAAACCCAGGGGGGCTACGAGCAGTACTTC | CATSIETQGGYEQYF
TRBJ1-1 | NA | TRBV28 | NA | TGTGCCAGCAGTTCCGGGTTGGGCACTGAAGCTTTCTTT | CASSSGLGTEAFF
TRBJ2-1 | NA | TRBV5-8 | TRBD2 | TGTGCCAGCAGCTATCTACTAGCGGGAGTAACGAATGAGCAGTTCTTC | CASSYLLAGVTNEQFF
TRBJ2-7 | few | TRBV29-1 | NA | TGCAGCGTTGAGGGCAGTTTTTACGAGCAGTACTTC | CSVEGSFYEQYF
TRBJ2-7 | NA | TRBV20-1 | TRBD2 | TGCACTGCTAGTGCAAGCGGGAGTTACGAGCAGTACTTC | CTASASGSYEQYF
TRBJ2-5 | few | TRBV7-2 | NA | TGTGCCAGCAGCCCCCGGGGGATAGAGACCCAGTACTTC | CASSPRGIETQYF
TRBJ2-5 | NA | TRBV7-9 | NA | TGTGCCAGCAGCTTAGGAGATACAGGGCGAGAGACCCAGTACTTC | CASSLGDTGRETQYF
TRBJ2-5 | NA | TRBV7-6 | NA | TGTGCCAGCAGCTTAGCGCCGGGGGTGGGTAAAGAGACCCAGTACTTC | CASSLAPGVGKETQYF
TRBJ1-5 | NA | TRBV6-6 | NA | TGTGCCAGCGAAGGAGGGGTCGGGCAGCCCCAGCATTTT | CASEGGVGQPQHF
TRBJ2-5 | NA | TRBV20-1 | TRBD2 | TGCAGTGCTAGGATGGGCGGGAGACAAGAGACCCAGTACTTC | CSARMGGRQETQYF
TRBJ2-7 | NA | TRBV7-2 | TRBD1 | TGTGCCAGCAGCAGGCTGTTGACAGGGGTCGAGCAGTACTTC | CASSRLLTGVEQYF
TRBJ2-2 | few | TRBV20-1 | NA | TGCAGTGCTAGAGATTCCCCCGGCGGGGAGCTGTTTTTT | CSARDSPGGELFF
TRBJ1-1 | NA | TRBV7-9 | TRBD1 | TGTGCCAGCAGCTCGAAAACAGGGGACACTGAAGCTTTCTTT | CASSSKTGDTEAFF
TRBJ1-5 | NA | TRBV2 | TRBD1 | TGTGCCAGCAGCCAGGAGGGACAGAGGTTCAATCAGCCCCAGCATTTT | CASSQEGQRFNQPQHF
TRBJ2-3 | NA | TRBV6-1 | NA | TGTGCCAGCAGTAGGGGCCCAAAAAGAGCTTTCACGCTCCCAGATACGCAGTATTTT | CASSRGPKRAFTLPDTQYF
TRBJ2-7 | NA | TRBV2 | TRBD2 | TGTGCCAGCAGTGAGGATGGCGGGGGGGCCTACGAGCAGTACTTC | CASSEDGGGAYEQYF
TRBJ2-4 | NA | TRBV12-3/TRBV12-4 | NA | TGTGCCAGCAGTCCCGGGACTGGCAGAAACATTCAGTACTTC | CASSPGTGRNIQYF
TRBJ2-7 | NA | TRBV28 | TRBD1 | TGTGCCAGCAGGACAGGGTACGAGCAGTACTTC | CASRTGYEQYF
TRBJ1-2 | NA | TRBV15 | NA | TGTGCCACCGCGGAGTCGGTGTGGGGAGGATTCTATGGCTACACCTTC | CATAESVWGGFYGYTF
TRBJ2-2 | NA | TRBV29-1 | NA | TGCAGCGTTGAAGCTTCCAGGGGAAAGGCCGGGGAGCTGTTTTTT | CSVEASRGKAGELFF
TRBJ2-7 | few | TRBV18 | NA | TGTGCCAGCTCACCGGCACAGGGTTACGAGCAGTACTTC | CASSPAQGYEQYF
TRBJ1-1 | NA | TRBV7-9 | TRBD1 | TGTGCCAGCAGCTTAGGGACAGGGGAGAACACTGAAGCTTTCTTT | CASSLGTGENTEAFF
TRBJ2-5 | NA | TRBV5-1 | TRBD2 | TGCGCCAGCAGCTTGCCTAGCGGGAGGTTCTACAATGAGCAGTCCTTC | CASSLPSGRFYNEQSF
TRBJ2-5 | NA | TRBV7-3 | NA | TGTGCCAGCAGCTTTAGACTAAGACCCCAGGAGACCCAGTACTTC | CASSFRLRPQETQYF
TRBJ2-1 | few | TRBV28 | TRBD1 | TGTGCCAGCAGTGACAGGGCTTTCGATGAGCAGTTCTTC | CASSDRAFDEQFF
TRBJ2-5 | few | TRBV10-3 | TRBD2 | TGTGCCATCAGTTTAGCGGGGAGGATGGAGACCCAGTACTTC | CAISLAGRMETQYF
TRBJ2-1 | NA | TRBV20-1 | NA | TGCAGTGCTAGGTCGGCTCGCCCCGACCATGAGCAGTTCTTC | CSARSARPDHEQFF
TRBJ2-5 | NA | TRBV7-2 | TRBD1 | TGTGCCAGCAGCCCCCGACAGGGGATGGAGACCCAGTACTTC | CASSPRQGMETQYF
TRBJ2-7 | NA | TRBV3-1 | NA | TGTGCCAGCAGCCATCTATCCTCCGAGCAGTACTTC | CASSHLSSEQYF